This TCR beta chain was recorded in a study of glioma-infiltrating T cells after dendritic cell vaccination. Germline assignment: CDR1 MGHRA and CDR2 YSYEKL. Trimming took 0 bases from V and 4 from J, leaving 9 bases between them. This CDR3 is built from 14 residues. Amplification used 60 V beta primers and 13 J beta primers. The data were produced by immunoSEQ multiplex PCR, yet TCRdb's version contains in-frame clones alone and is incomplete. Of 90,000 or so clones detected, around 85% appear once; the ten largest clones hold around 2.9%. The chain has TRBV4-1 and TRBJ1-2; D call uncertain. The sequence came from a human donor with glioblastoma. This material consisted of blood, taken before dendritic cell vaccination. The CDR3 DNA is TGCGCCAGCAGCCAAGAAGGAGGGCCCTATGGCTACACCTTC. Encoded protein: CASSQEGGPYGYTF.